The rows below give T cell receptor beta chains drawn from one sample of a study of blood T cell repertoires in COVID-19. Assay: immunoSEQ multiplex PCR; the TCRdb copy retains only in-frame clones and omits some. The sample lists 150,000 to 200,000 clones, roughly four fifths occurring once. Sequenced sample: peripheral blood. The receptors originated from a woman aged 70 to 79 with COVID-19, enrolled during active disease. The CDR3 runs from the conserved cysteine through the conserved F or W. A D gene is named only where the DNA matches it firmly. Rows may omit the clone size; those that give it use once, few, many or a size class.

j_call v_call clone_size d_call cdr3_aa cdr3_nt
TRBJ2-3 TRBV5-4 . TRBD2 CASSLEREESDTQYF TGTGCCAGCAGCTTGGAGCGGGAGGAATCCGATACGCAGTATTTT
TRBJ2-4 TRBV19 . . CACGPQNIQYF TGTGCCTGCGGGCCACAAAACATTCAGTACTTC
TRBJ1-5 TRBV19 . . CASSVTGNQPQHF TGTGCCAGTAGTGTTACAGGGAATCAGCCCCAGCATTTT
TRBJ1-1 TRBV28 . . CASSSLASLRSPVAFF TGTGCCAGCAGTTCGCTCGCCAGTCTCAGGTCCCCGGTAGCTTTCTTT
TRBJ2-1 TRBV19 . TRBD2 CASSPGRGSYNEQFF TGTGCCAGTAGCCCCGGGAGGGGCTCCTACAATGAGCAGTTCTTC
TRBJ1-1 TRBV27 . . CASINRAGLMNTEAFF TGTGCCAGCATCAATCGGGCGGGCCTGATGAACACTGAAGCTTTCTTT
TRBJ2-1 TRBV5-1 . TRBD1 CASSFQPGQGTSEQFF TGCGCCAGCAGCTTTCAACCGGGACAGGGGACATCTGAGCAGTTCTTC
TRBJ1-1 TRBV7-2 . . CASSPSVRNTEAFF TGTGCCAGCAGCCCGAGCGTTAGGAACACTGAAGCTTTCTTT
TRBJ2-3 TRBV7-2 . . CASSLRDTQYF TGTGCCAGCAGCTTACGGGATACGCAGTATTTT
TRBJ2-7 TRBV5-1 once TRBD2 CASSLTAGGTYEQYF TGCGCCAGCAGCTTGACTGCGGGAGGTACTTACGAGCAGTACTTC
TRBJ2-3 TRBV4-1 . TRBD2 CASSPRTSGNPRDTQYF TGCGCCAGCAGCCCCCGGACTAGCGGGAACCCGAGGGATACGCAGTATTTT
TRBJ1-2 TRBV28 . TRBD1 CASRPDRGNYGYTF TGTGCCAGCAGGCCAGACAGGGGAAACTATGGCTACACCTTC
TRBJ2-5 TRBV18 . . CASSPPGMETQYF TGTGCCAGCTCACCGCCGGGGATGGAGACCCAGTACTTC
TRBJ2-3 TRBV9 . TRBD2 CASSNSGRAVDTQYF TGTGCCAGCAGTAATAGCGGGAGGGCCGTAGATACGCAGTATTTT
TRBJ2-1 TRBV5-4 . . CASSLEGTRSIEQFF TGTGCCAGCAGCTTGGAGGGGACAAGGTCCATTGAGCAGTTCTTC
TRBJ1-5 TRBV19 . . CASSLRPGYSNQPQHF TGTGCCAGTAGCCTAAGACCAGGATATAGCAATCAGCCCCAGCATTTT
TRBJ2-2 TRBV7-2 . TRBD2 CASSSGTSGRMNTGELFF TGTGCCAGCAGCTCCGGGACTAGCGGGAGGATGAACACCGGGGAGCTGTTTTTT
TRBJ1-1 TRBV5-4 once . CASSTQQGMGAEAFF TGTGCCAGCAGCACACAACAGGGTATGGGCGCTGAAGCTTTCTTT
TRBJ1-4 TRBV24-1 . . CATSDNRAGVNEKLFF TGTGCCACCAGTGATAACAGGGCGGGGGTTAATGAAAAACTGTTTTTT
TRBJ2-1 TRBV9 . TRBD1 CASSVVSTGGEQFF TGTGCCAGCAGCGTAGTGTCCACAGGGGGTGAGCAGTTCTTC
TRBJ1-1 TRBV12-3/TRBV12-4 . . CASSFTGLTEAFF TGTGCCAGCAGTTTTACAGGGTTGACTGAAGCTTTCTTT
TRBJ2-7 TRBV7-9 . TRBD1 CASSSDRGWSLYEQYF TGTGCCAGCAGCTCTGACAGGGGATGGAGCCTCTACGAGCAGTACTTC
TRBJ1-6 TRBV24-1 once TRBD1 CATSDLGQGAGYNSPLHF TGTGCCACCAGTGATTTGGGACAGGGGGCCGGCTATAATTCACCCCTCCACTTT
TRBJ1-6 TRBV2 . TRBD1 CASLFKDRVNSPLHF TGTGCCAGCCTGTTTAAGGACAGGGTTAATTCACCCCTCCACTTT
TRBJ1-5 TRBV11-3 . . CASSLRTVISNQPQHF TGTGCCAGCAGCTTAAGGACAGTTATTAGCAATCAGCCCCAGCATTTT
TRBJ2-7 TRBV27 . . CASSSRSGEQYF TGTGCCAGCAGTAGTCGTTCGGGGGAGCAGTACTTC
TRBJ2-1 TRBV28 many TRBD2 CASSRLAGGVNEQFF TGTGCCAGCAGTCGACTAGCGGGAGGGGTTAATGAGCAGTTCTTC
TRBJ1-1 TRBV7-9 . . CASSPAVNTEAFF TGTGCCAGCAGCCCAGCGGTGAACACTGAAGCTTTCTTT
TRBJ2-1 TRBV7-2 . TRBD2 CASTPVGGVYNEQFF TGTGCCAGCACCCCGGTGGGGGGGGTTTACAATGAGCAGTTCTTC
TRBJ2-1 TRBV5-1 . TRBD1 CASTYGGTGTGNYNEQFF TGCGCCAGCACCTATGGGGGGACCGGGACAGGTAATTACAATGAGCAGTTCTTC
TRBJ2-1 TRBV19 . TRBD2 CAVAGGINEQFF TGTGCCGTAGCGGGAGGGATCAATGAGCAGTTCTTC